Sequencing of this T cell receptor (beta chain) was carried out in a study of T cells after yellow fever vaccination. Study information: When fractions had low cell numbers, they were prepared with SMART-Seq v4 Ultra Low Input.

Overall study results and limits: A secondary response was less intense yet reached its peak sooner, at day 5 versus 15.

TCRdb re-called the 5' RACE reads through MiXCR, storing one row per CDR3 protein. In the table there are hundreds of thousands of distinct CDR3 sequences, around an eighth of which are singletons. Germline loops: CDR1 SQVTM, CDR2 ANQGSEA. Trimming stripped 7 bases from V and 2 bases from J, with 20 bases between. The CDR3 extends over 15 amino acids. Turning to this clonotype: The antigen is not known.

This TCR was sampled from a man aged 30 to 45 who received the YFV17D yellow fever vaccine. The sample consisted of PBMCs, taken on the day of the yellow fever booster vaccination. The rearrangement joins TRBV29-1 to TRBJ1-2; tentatively, D is TRBD1 (6 bases). DNA of the CDR3: TGCAGCGCCGTTGGCAGGGGCCTTGGCAACTATGGCTACACCTTC. Translated, it gives CSAVGRGLGNYGYTF.